These 3 T cell receptor beta chains were all obtained from the same sample, sequenced in a study of shared clonotypes between healthy human individuals. Sequencing was performed with immunoSEQ multiplex PCR; in TCRdb, only in-frame clones are kept and a portion is missing. Among 2 million to 3 million clones listed, over 85% were seen once. The sample comprised naive CD4+ T cells from PBMCs. The subset denotes: CD45RA+ positively selected. These receptors originate from a man aged 18-30 years in good health. Some clones in this sample may be carry-over from other donors' samples.

This clone was seen a single time. The chain recombines TRBV7-8 with TRBJ2-7, with TRBD2 matching over 7 bases. The CDR3 loop spans 15 amino acids. Trimming at V came to 4 bases and at J to 5 bases, leaving 11 bases not matched to a gene. CDR1 is SGHVS and CDR2 is FQNEAQ in the germline V gene. The CDR3 here is CASSSRAGSFNEQYF. CDR3 in DNA: TGTGCCAGCAGCTCTAGAGCGGGATCCTTTAACGAGCAGTACTTC.

This clone was found once. This chain's CDR3 is CASSQLAGQSDTQYF. The CDR3 DNA sequence: TGTGCCAGTAGTCAACTAGCGGGACAATCAGATACGCAGTATTTT. This sequence joins TRBV19 and TRBJ2-3, with 10 bases aligning to TRBD2. V lost 5 bases, J lost 4 bases, and 6 bases stayed unmatched. Per the germline V gene, CDR1 is LNHDA and CDR2 is SQIVND (reference sequence). The CDR3 runs to 15 residues.

This chain uses TRBV6-1 with TRBJ2-7, with 11 bases aligning to TRBD1. Trimming at V came to 8 bases and at J to 7 bases, leaving 10 bases not matched to a gene. Per the germline V gene, CDR1 is MNHNS and CDR2 is SASEGT. The CDR3 covers 14 residues. The CDR3 loop reads CASVPGQGGFEQYF. The CDR3 DNA is TGTGCCAGCGTCCCGGGACAGGGGGGGTTTGAGCAGTACTTC.